This T cell receptor (beta chain) was obtained from a study of read filtering for tumor transcriptome and immune sequencing. As for the study in general: Revised staging placed roughly 8 patients in R-ISS I, roughly 17 in II, more than five in III.

This clonotype has a count of ten or more. Molecular barcoded adaptors covering alpha/delta and beta/gamma chains were used on roughly 400 ng RNA. From the reads, TCRdb called clonotypes with MiXCR, one entry per CDR3 protein. The repertoire includes roughly 67,000 distinct CDR3 sequences, approximately 18% of them detected once, and 11% sits in the top ten. Per the germline V gene, CDR1 is MDHEN and CDR2 is SYDVKM. V was trimmed by 2 bases and J by 2 bases, leaving 13 bases between them. There are 17 residues in the CDR3. This chain uses TRBV28 with TRBJ2-6; the D is unclear. The sequencing sample was made of a population of CD138-negative cells sorted from bone marrow. The TCR was taken from a donor at least 40 years old with multiple myeloma. CDR3 sequence: CASSLHSIGAGANVLTF. CDR3 nucleotide sequence: TGTGCCAGCAGTTTACATAGCATTGGGGCTGGGGCCAACGTCCTGACTTTC.